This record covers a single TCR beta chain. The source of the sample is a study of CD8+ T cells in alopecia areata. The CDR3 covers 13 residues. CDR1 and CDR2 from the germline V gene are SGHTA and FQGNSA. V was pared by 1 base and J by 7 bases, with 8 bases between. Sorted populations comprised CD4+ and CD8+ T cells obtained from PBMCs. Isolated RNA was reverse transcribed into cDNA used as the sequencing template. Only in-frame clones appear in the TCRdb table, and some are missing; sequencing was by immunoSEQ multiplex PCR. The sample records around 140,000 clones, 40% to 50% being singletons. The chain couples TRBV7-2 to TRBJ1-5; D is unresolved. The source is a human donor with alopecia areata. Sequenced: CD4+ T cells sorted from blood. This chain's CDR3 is CASSLGLAQPQHF. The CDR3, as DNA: TGTGCCAGCAGCTTAGGGCTTGCCCAGCCCCAGCATTTT.